The entry below describes one T cell receptor beta chain. These data are taken from a study of blood T cell repertoires in COVID-19. Participant ages covered about 18 to 95 years across 24 US areas. Sequencing used immunoSEQ multiplex PCR; TCRdb keeps in-frame clones, though not all of them. The table includes hundreds of thousands of clones, 90% detected once. There are 13 residues in the CDR3. Trimming left V 2 bases short and J 3 bases short, with 5 bases between. From germline, CDR1 is SEHNR and CDR2 FQNEAQ (reference sequence). The chain links TRBV7-9 to TRBJ2-1, with a weak D call TRBD2 (5 bases). Sequenced input: PBMCs or T cells enriched from blood (not recorded which). This clonotype was sampled from a man aged 60-69 years who had recovered from COVID-19. In nucleotides, the CDR3 is TGTGCCAGCAGCTTAAGCGGCTACAATGAGCAGTTCTTC. Translating gives CASSLSGYNEQFF.